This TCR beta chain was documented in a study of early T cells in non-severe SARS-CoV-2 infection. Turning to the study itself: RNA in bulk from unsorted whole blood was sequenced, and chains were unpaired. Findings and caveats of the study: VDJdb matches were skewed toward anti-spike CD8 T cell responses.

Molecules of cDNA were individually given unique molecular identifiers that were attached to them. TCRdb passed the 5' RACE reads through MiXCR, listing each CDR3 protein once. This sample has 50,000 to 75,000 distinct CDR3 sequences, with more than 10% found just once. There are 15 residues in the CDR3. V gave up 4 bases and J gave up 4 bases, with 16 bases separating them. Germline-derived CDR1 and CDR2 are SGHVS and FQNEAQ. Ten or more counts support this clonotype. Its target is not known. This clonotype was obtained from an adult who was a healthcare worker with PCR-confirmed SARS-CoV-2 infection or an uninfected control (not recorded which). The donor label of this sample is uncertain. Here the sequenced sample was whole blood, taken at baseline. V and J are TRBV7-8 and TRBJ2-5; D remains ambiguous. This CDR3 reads CASSYPSSVSETQYF. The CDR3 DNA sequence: TGTGCCAGCAGCTACCCGTCATCCGTATCAGAGACCCAGTACTTC.